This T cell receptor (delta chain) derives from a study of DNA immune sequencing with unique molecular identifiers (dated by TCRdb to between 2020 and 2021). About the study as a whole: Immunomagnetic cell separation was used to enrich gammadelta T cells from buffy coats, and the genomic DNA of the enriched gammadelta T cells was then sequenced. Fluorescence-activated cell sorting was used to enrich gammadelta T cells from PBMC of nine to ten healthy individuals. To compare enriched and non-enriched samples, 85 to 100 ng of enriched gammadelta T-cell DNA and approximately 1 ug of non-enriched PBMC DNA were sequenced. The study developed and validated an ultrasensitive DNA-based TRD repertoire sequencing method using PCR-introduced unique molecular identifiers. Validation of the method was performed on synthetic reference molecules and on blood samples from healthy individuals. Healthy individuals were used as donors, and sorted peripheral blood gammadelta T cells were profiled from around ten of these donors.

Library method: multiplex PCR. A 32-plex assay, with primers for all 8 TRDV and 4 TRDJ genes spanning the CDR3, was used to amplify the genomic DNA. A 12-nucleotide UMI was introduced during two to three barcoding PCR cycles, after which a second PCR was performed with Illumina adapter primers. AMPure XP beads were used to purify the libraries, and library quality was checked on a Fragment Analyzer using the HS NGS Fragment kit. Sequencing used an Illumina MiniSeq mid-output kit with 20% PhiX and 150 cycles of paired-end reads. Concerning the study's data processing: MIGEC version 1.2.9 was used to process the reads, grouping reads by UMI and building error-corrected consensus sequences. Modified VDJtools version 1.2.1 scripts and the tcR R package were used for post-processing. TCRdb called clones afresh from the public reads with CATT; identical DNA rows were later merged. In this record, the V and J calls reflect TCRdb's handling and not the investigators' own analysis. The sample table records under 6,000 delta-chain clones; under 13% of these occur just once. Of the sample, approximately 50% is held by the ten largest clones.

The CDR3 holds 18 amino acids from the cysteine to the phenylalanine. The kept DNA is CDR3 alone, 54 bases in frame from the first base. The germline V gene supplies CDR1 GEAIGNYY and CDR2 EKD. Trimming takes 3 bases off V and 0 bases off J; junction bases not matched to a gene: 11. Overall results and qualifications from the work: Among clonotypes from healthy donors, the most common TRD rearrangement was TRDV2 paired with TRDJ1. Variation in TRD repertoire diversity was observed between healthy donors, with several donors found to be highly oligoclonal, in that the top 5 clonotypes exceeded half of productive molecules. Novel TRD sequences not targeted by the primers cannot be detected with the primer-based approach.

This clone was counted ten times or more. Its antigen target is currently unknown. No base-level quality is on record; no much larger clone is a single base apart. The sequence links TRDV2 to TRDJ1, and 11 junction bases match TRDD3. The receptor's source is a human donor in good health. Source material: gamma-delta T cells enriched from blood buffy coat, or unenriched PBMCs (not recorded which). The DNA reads TGTGCCTGTGACGACTTACTGGGGGATATTAAGAACACCGATAAACTCATCTTT. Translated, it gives CACDDLLGDIKNTDKLIF.